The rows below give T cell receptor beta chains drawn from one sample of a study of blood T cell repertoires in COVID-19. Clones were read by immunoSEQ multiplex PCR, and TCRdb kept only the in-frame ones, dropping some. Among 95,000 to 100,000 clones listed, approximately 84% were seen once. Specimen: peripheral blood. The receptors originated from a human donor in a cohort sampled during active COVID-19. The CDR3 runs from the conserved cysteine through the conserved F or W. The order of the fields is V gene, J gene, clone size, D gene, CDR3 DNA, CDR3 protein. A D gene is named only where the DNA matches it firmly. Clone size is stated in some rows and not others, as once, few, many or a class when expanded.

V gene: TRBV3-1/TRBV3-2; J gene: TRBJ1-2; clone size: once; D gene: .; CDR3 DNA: TGTGCCAGCAGCCAAGGAGGCGTCTCCTATGGCTACACCTTC; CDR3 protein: CASSQGGVSYGYTF
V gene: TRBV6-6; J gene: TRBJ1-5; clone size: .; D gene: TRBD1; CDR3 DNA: TGTGCCAGCCATCCATCGGGACAGGTTAGCAATCAGCCCCAGCATTTT; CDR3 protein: CASHPSGQVSNQPQHF
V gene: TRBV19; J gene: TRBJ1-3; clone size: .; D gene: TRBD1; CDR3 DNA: TGTGCCAGTAGTATCGTTCGTACGACAGGGGGATACACCATATATTTT; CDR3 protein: CASSIVRTTGGYTIYF
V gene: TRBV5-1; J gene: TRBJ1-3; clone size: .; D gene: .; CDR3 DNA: TGCGCCAGCAGCACGGGGGGCGATTCTGGAAACACCATATATTTT; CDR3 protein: CASSTGGDSGNTIYF
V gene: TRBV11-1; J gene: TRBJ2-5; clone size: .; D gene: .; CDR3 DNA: TGTGCCAGCAGCTTAGTAAACAGCCAAGAGACCCAGTACTTC; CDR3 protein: CASSLVNSQETQYF
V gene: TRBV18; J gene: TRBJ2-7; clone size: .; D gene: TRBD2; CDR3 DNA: TGTGCCAGCTCACCGACAGCGGGAGTGGGGGAGCAGTACTTC; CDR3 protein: CASSPTAGVGEQYF
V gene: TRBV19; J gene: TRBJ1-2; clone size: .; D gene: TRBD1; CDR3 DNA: TGTGCCAGTAGTATGGACAGGGGGCGAGGCTATGGCTACACCTTC; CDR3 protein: CASSMDRGRGYGYTF
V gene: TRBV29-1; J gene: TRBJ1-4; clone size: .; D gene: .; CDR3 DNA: TGCAGCGTTGTGCCAGGGGTTAATGAAAAACTGTTTTTT; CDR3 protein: CSVVPGVNEKLFF
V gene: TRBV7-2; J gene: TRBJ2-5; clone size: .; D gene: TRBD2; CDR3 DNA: TGTGCCAGCAGCCGCCCCGGGGGGAAAGAGACCCAGTACTTC; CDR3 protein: CASSRPGGKETQYF
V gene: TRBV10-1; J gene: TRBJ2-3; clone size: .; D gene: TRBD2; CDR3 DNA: TGCGCCAGCAGTGAGTGGGAGGGGTGGGCAGATACGCAGTATTTT; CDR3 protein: CASSEWEGWADTQYF